These 9 T cell receptor beta chains came from one sample sequenced in a study of CD8+ T cells in alopecia areata. Extraction and reverse transcription of RNA yielded cDNA as the sequencing template. Repertoires were generated with immunoSEQ multiplex PCR, while TCRdb's copy carries only in-frame clones and drops some. The sample consists of fewer than 110,000 clones, roughly 50% of them appearing once. Sequenced material: CD4+ T cells sorted from blood. The receptors shown here come from a human donor in good health.

This clone was recorded only once. The rearrangement joins TRBV10-3 to TRBJ2-5; 8 bases align to TRBD2. The V gene's germline CDR1 is ENHRY and CDR2 SYGVKD. The length of the CDR3 is 15 residues. V dropped 3 bases and J dropped 4; count of bases not matched to a gene: 7. CDR3 region: CAISDPGGGRETQYF. In nucleotides, the CDR3 is TGTGCCATCAGTGACCCGGGGGGGGGCCGAGAGACCCAGTACTTC.

The chain carries TRBV2 and TRBJ1-5; D ambiguous. Germline V lookup: CDR1 SNHLY, CDR2 FYNNEI. Trimming shortened V by 8 bases and J by 3 bases, and 14 bases separated the two germline ends. The CDR3 is 14 amino acids. The CDR3 DNA follows: TGTGCCAGCCGTTTTGGCAGTACCAATCAGCCCCAGCATTTT. Translating it yields CASRFGSTNQPQHF.

This clone has more than one count but fewer than ten. The chain couples TRBV4-3 to TRBJ2-5; D assignment may be TRBD1 or TRBD2 (6 bases each). Germline V gene sequence: CDR1 LGHNA, CDR2 YSLEER. The CDR3 is 13 amino acids. V dropped 4 bases and J dropped 4 bases, with 10 bases sitting between them. The CDR3 spells CASSPGGGETQYF. CDR3 in DNA: TGCGCCAGCAGCCCTGGAGGGGGAGAGACCCAGTACTTC.

The chain employs TRBV29-1 and TRBJ1-1; the D gene is possibly TRBD1 (6 bases). The length of the CDR3 is 12 residues. CDR1 SQVTM and CDR2 ANQGSEA come from the germline V gene. The chain's CDR3 is CSGQTPNTEAFF. In DNA, the CDR3 is TGCAGTGGACAGACTCCGAACACTGAAGCTTTCTTT.

The gene calls are TRBV30 and TRBJ1-2; D remains unclear. V lost 7 bases and J lost 6, with 12 bases in between. CDR3 length: 11 amino acids. Germline CDR1 GTSNPN, CDR2 SVGIG (reference sequence). The CDR3 coding sequence is TGTGCCTCCTCCCGGGGTGATGGCTACACCTTC. The encoded protein is CASSRGDGYTF.

This clone came up once. The rearrangement uses TRBV13 and TRBJ2-7; 7 positions match TRBD1. Germline CDR1 PRHDT, CDR2 FYEKMQ (reference sequence). V trimming: 5 bases; J trimming: 3 bases; junction bases outside the gene matches: 4. The CDR3 runs 13 residues. DNA of the CDR3: TGTGCCAGCAGCCAGGGGGTTGACTACGAGCAGTACTTC. It specifies CASSQGVDYEQYF.

V gene TRBV28 combines with J gene TRBJ1-2, with D tentatively TRBD1 (5 bases). The CDR3 totals 14 residues. V was pared by 6 bases and J by 4 bases, with 15 bases between. Per germline, CDR1 MDHEN and CDR2 SYDVKM. CDR3 DNA: TGTGCCAGCAGACCCGCCGGGACGGCCTATGGCTACACCTTC. It specifies CASRPAGTAYGYTF.

This clone was seen only a few times. The rearrangement links TRBV18 to TRBJ2-7; unclear D gene. Germline V gene data show CDR1 as KGHSH and CDR2 as LQKENI. The V and J ends lost 1 base and 3 bases respectively, with 10 bases between them. The CDR3 has 14 residues. DNA for the CDR3: TGTGCCAGCTCACCACTGGGCGAGCTCTACGAGCAGTACTTC. Its translation is CASSPLGELYEQYF. The variable domain in full, completed from reference TRBV18 and TRBJ2-7, reads NAGVMQNPRHLVRRRGQEARLRCSPMKGHSHVYWYRQLPEEGLKFMVYLQKENIIDESGMPKERFSAEFPKEGPSILRIQQVVRGDSAAYFCASSPLGELYEQYFGPGTRLTVT.

The J gene is TRBJ2-3, the V gene TRBV7-3; 7 bases map to TRBD1. The ends lost 3 bases at V and 0 bases at J; junction bases unmatched: 6. Germline V gene lookup returns CDR1 SGHTA and CDR2 FQGTGA. The CDR3 is 16 amino acids. This CDR3 is CASSLRGGPSTDTQYF. DNA for the CDR3: TGTGCCAGCAGCTTGAGAGGGGGCCCTAGCACAGATACGCAGTATTTT.